This T cell receptor (beta chain) was captured by sequencing in a study of regulatory T cells in long-lasting Graves disease. As for the study in general: Graves' disease counted as persistent after over 5 years of antithyroid drugs with positive TSH receptor antibodies.

This clonotype was recorded once. Its target is unknown. The junction differs from germline at one of its ends, possibly a read error. Study outcomes and limitations: Those with persistent disease had in common more public clonotypes (around 2,500) than new patients (about 970).

The time point denotes: persistent/refractory GD, antithyroid drugs over 5 years with positive TRAb. From PBMCs, RNA was extracted and then used to make the TCR library. This CDR3 is 16 amino acids long. Germline V gene sequence: CDR1 LNHDA, CDR2 SQIVND (reference sequence). Libraries of TCR beta came from iRepertoire HTBI primers plus Arm-PCR of CDR3 regions. A single record per CDR3 protein comes from TCRdb applying MiXCR to the multiplex PCR reads. Among approximately 400,000 distinct CDR3 sequences listed, roughly 24% were seen once. This clonotype was obtained from a woman in her thirties or forties with Graves disease. The chain has TRBV19 and TRBJ2-5, with D unresolved. Sample: peripheral blood mononuclear cells (PBMCs), taken when the disease was refractory, from a patient treated with antithyroid drugs. CDR3 bases: TGTGCCAGTAGTATAGCGGAATACACACCTCAAGGGACCCAGTACTTC. It codes for CASSIAEYTPQGTQYF.